The 32 T cell receptor beta chains given below trace back to one sample, sequenced in a study of blood T cell repertoires in COVID-19. Using immunoSEQ multiplex PCR, the repertoire was profiled, and TCRdb retains in-frame clones only, with some absent. The repertoire holds 50,000 to 55,000 clones, approximately 85% seen once, with 5.5% to 7.5% in the top ten. The sample consisted of peripheral blood. Receptor source: a man aged 60 to 75 with acute or convalescent COVID-19.

CDR3 in DNA: TGTGCCAGCAGCCAGGCGGGGGTGACTGAAGCTTTCTTT. Its protein product is CASSQAGVTEAFF. The V gene is TRBV7-3, the J gene TRBJ1-1, with D possibly TRBD1 on 5 matching bases. This CDR3 region has 13 residues. V was shortened by 5 bases and J by 5 bases, with 12 bases between the two germline ends. CDR1 SGHTA and CDR2 FQGTGA come from the germline V gene.

V usage is TRBV9 and J usage is TRBJ1-6; 7 nucleotides match TRBD1. V dropped 3 bases and J dropped 6; count of bases not matched to a gene: 3. CDR3 length equals 14 residues. Germline values: CDR1 SGDLS, CDR2 YYNGEE. CDR3 DNA sequence: TGTGCCAGCAGCGGGGACAGATTTAATTCACCCCTCCACTTT. Its translation is CASSGDRFNSPLHF.

The chain uses TRBV7-7 and TRBJ2-2, with 9 bases matching TRBD1. This CDR3 region has 15 residues. Trimming at V came to 5 bases and at J to 5 bases, leaving 6 bases not matched to a gene. Germline V gives CDR1 SSHAT, CDR2 FNYEAQ (reference sequence). The CDR3 loop is CASSPRQGGTGELFF. The CDR3, as DNA: TGTGCCAGCAGCCCTAGACAGGGGGGGACCGGGGAGCTGTTTTTT.

The chain is built from TRBV5-1 and TRBJ2-7, with TRBD1 matching 12 bases. The CDR3 consists of 17 residues. Germline CDR1 SGHRS, CDR2 YFSETQ. V lost 4 bases, J lost 6 bases, and 14 bases stayed unmatched. This CDR3 reads CASSQGSQGTGGFEQYF. The CDR3 DNA reads as TGCGCCAGCAGCCAAGGATCCCAAGGGACAGGGGGCTTCGAGCAGTACTTC. Drawing the rest from reference TRBV5-1 and TRBJ2-7, the complete variable domain is KAGVTQTPRYLIKTRGQQVTLSCSPISGHRSVSWYQQTPGQGLQFLFEYFSETQRNKGNFPGRFSGRQFSNSRSEMNVSTLELGDSALYLCASSQGSQGTGGFEQYFGPGTRLTVT.

The CDR3 loop is CASRRTAGRPDTQYF. For the CDR3, the DNA is TGTGCCAGCAGGCGAACTGCGGGCCGCCCCGATACGCAGTATTTT. The chain links TRBV6-5 to TRBJ2-3; D possibly corresponds to TRBD2 (5 bases). The V and J ends lost 6 bases and 6 bases respectively, with 19 bases between them. The germline CDR1 and CDR2 sequences are MNHEY and SVGAGI. CDR3 length: 15 residues.

The rearrangement uses TRBV28 and TRBJ1-4; no clear D. V was clipped by 5 bases and J by 8 bases, with 18 bases between them. This CDR3 is built from 15 residues. Germline V gene lookup returns CDR1 MDHEN and CDR2 SYDVKM. CDR3 nucleotide sequence: TGTGCCAGCAGTCCTCCCATCTCGTCGGGAGAAAAACTGTTTTTT. Translation: CASSPPISSGEKLFF.

The rearrangement uses TRBV6-6 and TRBJ1-1; D is ambiguous. V lost 4 bases to trimming and J lost 10 bases, with 10 bases between them. Germline V gene sequence: CDR1 MNHNY, CDR2 SVGAGI (reference sequence). This CDR3 has 11 amino acids. This CDR3 reads CASSLSGRAFF. DNA of the CDR3: TGTGCCAGCAGTTTGTCAGGTCGAGCTTTCTTT.

The genes are TRBV28 and TRBJ1-1; no clear D gene. V dropped 7 bases and J dropped 4 bases, with 10 bases sitting between them. Germline CDR1 and CDR2: MDHEN and SYDVKM. The CDR3 is 12 amino acids. The CDR3 here is CASIPTGTEAFF. CDR3 DNA sequence: TGTGCCAGCATCCCGACGGGCACTGAAGCTTTCTTT.

This clone was seen only a few times. J is TRBJ2-5 and V is TRBV5-8, with D possibly TRBD1 on 6 matching bases. V was clipped by 2 bases and J by 5 bases, with 10 bases between them. Per germline, CDR1 SGHTS and CDR2 YDEGEE. CDR3 length: 13 residues. The DNA for the CDR3 is TGTGCCAGCAGCTTACGGGGACACGAGACCCAGTACTTC. Its translation is CASSLRGHETQYF.

The chain recombines TRBV19 with TRBJ1-2; 7 bases align to TRBD1. The CDR3 runs to 14 residues. CDR1 LNHDA and CDR2 SQIVND come from the germline V gene (reference sequence). J gave up 2 bases and V 6 bases, and 6 bases lay outside the gene matches. CDR3 loop: CASSRPTGNYGYTF. The CDR3, as DNA: TGTGCCAGTAGCCGCCCGACAGGGAACTATGGCTACACCTTC.

Only a few counts were recorded for this clone. The chain couples TRBV28 to TRBJ1-1; D remains ambiguous. The CDR3 extends over 13 amino acids. V was clipped by 5 bases and J by 3 bases, with 10 bases between them. Germline V CDR1 and CDR2: MDHEN, SYDVKM. CDR3 bases: TGTGCCAGCAGTACGGGAGTTTACACTGAAGCTTTCTTT. Translating gives CASSTGVYTEAFF. The full variable domain, in which reference TRBV28 and TRBJ1-1 provide the parts outside the CDR3, is DVKVTQSSRYLVKRTGEKVFLECVQDMDHENMFWYRQDPGLGLRLIYFSYDVKMKEKGDIPEGYSVSREKKERFSLILESASTNQTSMYLCASSTGVYTEAFFGQGTRLTVV.

The chain carries TRBV6-5 and TRBJ2-7, with D unresolved. From germline, CDR1 is MNHEY and CDR2 SVGAGI. This CDR3 is built from 15 residues. V lost 2 bases to trimming and J lost 0 bases, with 11 bases between them. The CDR3 DNA sequence: TGTGCCAGCAGTTACAGCCTAGTCAGCTCCTACGAGCAGTACTTC. Protein: CASSYSLVSSYEQYF.

CDR3 in amino acids: CASRLAEGRRSPLHF. The DNA of the CDR3 is TGTGCAAGTCGCTTAGCGGAGGGGCGCCGTTCACCCCTCCACTTT. J is TRBJ1-6 and V is TRBV12-2. TRBV12-2 is recorded as a pseudogene. The CDR3 runs 15 residues.

The chain joins TRBV28 to TRBJ1-2; TRBD1 matches at 7 bases. In germline, CDR1 is MDHEN, CDR2 SYDVKM. V shed 5 bases, J shed 8 bases, and the junction held 8 bases outside the gene matches. The CDR3 is 13 residues long. The CDR3: CASSNPRGDGYTF. The CDR3 DNA reads TGTGCCAGCAGTAATCCCAGGGGGGACGGCTACACCTTC.

In nucleotides, the CDR3 is TGTGCCAGCAGTTTCCAAATCCAGTCGACAGAAAATTCACCCCTCCACTTT. Residues: CASSFQIQSTENSPLHF. The chain has TRBV28 and TRBJ1-6; D is possibly TRBD1 (5 bases). The CDR3 runs to 17 residues. Trimming took off 3 bases at V and 7 bases at J, with 19 bases between the two ends. Germline CDR1 and CDR2: MDHEN and SYDVKM.

This chain connects TRBV5-1 to TRBJ2-1; 8 nucleotides line up with TRBD2. The J segment lost 10 bases and the V segment lost 0 bases, leaving 3 bases of the junction unmatched. CDR1 and CDR2 from the germline V gene are SGHRS and YFSETQ. The CDR3 covers 13 residues. The CDR3 DNA sequence: TGCGCCAGCAGCTTGGATCCTAGCGGGGAGCAGTTCTTC. As protein: CASSLDPSGEQFF.

V is TRBV15 and J is TRBJ1-2; D may be TRBD1 (6 bases). CDR1 and CDR2 from the germline V gene are LNHNV and YYDKDF (reference sequence). With 5 bases removed from V and 9 bases from J, the gap between germline ends came to 19 bases. The CDR3 spans 14 residues. The CDR3 loop is CATSSRATGDSYTF. CDR3 sequence (DNA): TGTGCCACCAGCTCTCGAGCGACAGGTGATAGCTACACCTTC.

The table lists this clone with a count of one. This chain connects TRBV21-1 to TRBJ1-1; TRBD1, as called in the table, went unchecked against the DNA. TRBV21-1 is classified as a pseudogene. CDR3 size: 17 residues. CDR3 protein: CASSKGQGAPMNTEAFF. The CDR3 DNA reads TGTGCCAGCAGCAAGGGACAGGGGGCCCCCATGAACACTGAAGCTTTCTTT.

V usage is TRBV6-5 and J usage is TRBJ2-2; the match to TRBD2 covers 8 bases. Trimming removed 6 bases from V and 4 bases from J; junction bases left unmatched: 4. Germline values: CDR1 MNHEY, CDR2 SVGAGI. CDR3 length equals 14 residues. The CDR3 sequence is CASSFSGSTGELFF. Written as DNA, the CDR3 is TGTGCCAGCAGCTTCAGCGGGAGCACCGGGGAGCTGTTTTTT.

The chain combines TRBV28 with TRBJ1-4; the D gene is possibly TRBD1 (5 bases). The V and J ends lost 6 bases and 3 bases respectively, with 14 bases between them. The CDR3 totals 15 residues. CDR1 is MDHEN, CDR2 SYDVKM, per germline. This CDR3 reads CASRGGVDANEKLFF. CDR3 DNA: TGTGCCAGCAGGGGAGGGGTTGATGCTAATGAAAAACTGTTTTTT.

The J gene is TRBJ2-7, the V gene TRBV4-1, with D perhaps TRBD2 (6 bases). V shed 1 base and J shed 7 bases, with 17 bases lying between them. CDR3 length: 15 residues. Germline V CDR1 and CDR2: MGHRA, YSYEKL. CDR3 sequence reads: CASSQVLNAGREQYF. CDR3 coding DNA: TGCGCCAGCAGCCAAGTCCTCAATGCGGGGCGGGAGCAGTACTTC.

The gene calls are TRBV4-1 and TRBJ1-2, with 8 bases fitting TRBD1. The CDR3 is 20 residues long. Germline CDR1 MGHRA, CDR2 YSYEKL. V trimming: 0 bases; J trimming: 3 bases; junction bases outside the gene matches: 18. CDR3 DNA sequence: TGCGCCAGCAGCCAAGACCTCGTGAGGACAGGGAGGTTCCAAGACTATGGCTACACCTTC. Amino acid sequence: CASSQDLVRTGRFQDYGYTF.

The genes are TRBV3-1 (or the pseudogene TRBV3-2) and TRBJ2-4; D might be TRBD1 (6 bases). This CDR3 has 14 residues. The V end was cut by 6 bases, the J end by 1 base, with 10 bases between. CDR1 is LGHDT, CDR2 YNNKEL, per germline (reference sequence). The CDR3 sequence is CASRAQGAKNIQYF. The CDR3 DNA reads as TGTGCCAGCAGGGCCCAGGGGGCCAAAAACATTCAGTACTTC.

The chain has TRBV28 and TRBJ1-2; D perhaps matches TRBD1 (5 bases). CDR1 and CDR2 from the germline V gene are MDHEN and SYDVKM. V was trimmed by 3 bases and J by 0 bases, leaving 8 bases between them. The CDR3 totals 14 residues. The CDR3: CASSLGRSNYGYTF. DNA for the CDR3: TGTGCCAGCAGTTTGGGGCGGTCTAACTATGGCTACACCTTC.

The chain carries TRBV6-5 and TRBJ2-2; D gene unclear. The CDR3 spans 14 residues. From germline, CDR1 is MNHEY and CDR2 SVGAGI. The ends were cut back, 6 bases at V and 5 bases at J, with 13 bases in the middle. The CDR3 bases are TGTGCCAGCAGCTACGACACTTGGACCGGGGAGCTGTTTTTT. Translating gives CASSYDTWTGELFF.

This clone was found once. The chain has TRBV28 and TRBJ1-2; D possibly corresponds to TRBD1 (5 bases). V was pared by 6 bases and J by 4 bases, with 12 bases between. The CDR3 is 13 residues long. The V gene's germline CDR1 is MDHEN and CDR2 SYDVKM. The CDR3 reads CASRPGLSYGYTF. The CDR3 DNA reads TGTGCCAGCAGACCGGGACTGAGCTATGGCTACACCTTC.

This chain uses TRBV30 with TRBJ2-1; 8 nucleotides align to TRBD2. The germline V gene has CDR1 GTSNPN and CDR2 SVGIG (reference sequence). This CDR3 region has 15 residues. V trimming: 6 bases; J trimming: 0 bases; junction bases outside the gene matches: 7. CDR3 nucleotide sequence: TGTGCCTGCCTAAAGCGGGAGCGCTCCTACAATGAGCAGTTCTTC. It codes for CACLKRERSYNEQFF.

This clone was counted once. The rearrangement links TRBV7-8 to TRBJ1-5, with D possibly matching TRBD1 (6 bases). CDR3 length: 15 amino acids. Trimming removed 3 bases at V and 5 bases at J, with 14 bases between. CDR1 SGHVS and CDR2 FQNEAQ come from the germline V gene. For the CDR3, the DNA is TGTGCCAGCAGCTTCAGGGGCGAGACTGATCAGCCCCAGCATTTT. It codes for CASSFRGETDQPQHF.

This clone came up once. V usage is TRBV28 and J usage is TRBJ1-5, with 7 bases identical to TRBD1. Germline V lookup: CDR1 MDHEN, CDR2 SYDVKM. This CDR3 comprises 12 residues. The V segment lost 6 bases and the J segment 4 bases; nucleotides outside the gene matches: 0. CDR3 residues: CASRTGNQPQHF. The CDR3 DNA reads TGTGCCAGCAGGACAGGGAATCAGCCCCAGCATTTT.

The rearrangement uses TRBV13 and TRBJ2-7, with 10 bases fitting TRBD1. This CDR3 comprises 14 residues. The J segment lost 2 bases and the V segment lost 5 bases, leaving 3 bases of the junction unmatched. Germline CDR1 reads PRHDT; CDR2 reads FYEKMQ (reference sequence). CDR3 DNA: TGTGCCAGCAGCATGGACAGGGGGACCTACGAGCAGTACTTC. The encoded protein is CASSMDRGTYEQYF.

The rearrangement links TRBV5-1 to TRBJ2-5, with D perhaps matching TRBD1 (6 bases). The CDR3 is 14 residues long. V was shortened by 3 bases and J by 3 bases, with 12 bases between the two germline ends. Germline V gives CDR1 SGHRS, CDR2 YFSETQ. CDR3 sequence: CASSSGQQKETQYF. The DNA for the CDR3 is TGCGCCAGCAGCTCCGGACAGCAAAAAGAGACCCAGTACTTC.

The rearrangement links TRBV7-9 to TRBJ1-1, with 10 bases aligning to TRBD1. The V and J ends lost 5 bases and 4 bases, in that order; junction bases with no gene match: 13. CDR3 length equals 17 residues. Germline CDR1 reads SEHNR; CDR2 reads FQNEAQ (reference sequence). The CDR3 coding sequence is TGTGCCAGCAGCCCTTGGACAGGGGGAGCCCCGAGCACTGAAGCTTTCTTT. It is translated as CASSPWTGGAPSTEAFF.